The 13 T cell receptor beta chains below all came from one sample that was sequenced in a study of beta chain features in type 1 diabetes. Isolated RNA was reverse transcribed in full, so expressed TCRB transcripts were sequenced. TCRdb's copy holds only in-frame clones and misses some; the assay was immunoSEQ multiplex PCR. The sample has nearly 350,000 clones; roughly 8% are singletons. Sequenced material: central memory CD4+ T cells from blood. These receptors all come from a woman aged 18-29 years in good health.

The chain couples TRBV5-1 to TRBJ1-1; tentatively, D is TRBD1 (5 bases). The V gene's germline CDR1 is SGHRS and CDR2 YFSETQ. The CDR3 has 13 residues. V was clipped by 4 bases and J by 0 bases, with 7 bases between them. CDR3 loop: CASSQTVNTEAFF. Written as DNA, the CDR3 is TGCGCCAGCAGCCAGACAGTGAACACTGAAGCTTTCTTT.

The chain employs TRBV28 and TRBJ2-5, with 10 bases lining up with TRBD2. The DNA end favors TRBJ2-7, so the J call may be wrong. Germline V gives CDR1 MDHEN, CDR2 SYDVKM. This CDR3 is built from 15 residues. The CDR3 nucleotides read TGTGCCAGCAGTTCGAGCGGGAGGGGGACCTACGAGCAGTACTTC. This gives the protein CASSSSGRGTYEQYF.

The chain carries TRBV9 and TRBJ1-1; D uncertain. The CDR3 contains 13 residues. Trimming took off 2 bases at V and 1 base at J, with 6 bases between the two ends. Germline CDR1 and CDR2: SGDLS and YYNGEE. The CDR3 DNA reads TGTGCCAGCAGCGTCGTTCCGAACACTGAAGCTTTCTTT. Its translation is CASSVVPNTEAFF.

This clone has more than one count but fewer than ten. The V and J genes are TRBV2 and TRBJ2-5; D is unresolved. The V gene lost 7 bases and the J gene lost 2 bases, with 5 bases spanning the gap. The CDR3 totals 11 residues. The germline V gene has CDR1 SNHLY and CDR2 FYNNEI. DNA for the CDR3: TGTGCCAGCAAAAGGCAAGAGACCCAGTACTTC. It is translated as CASKRQETQYF.

This clone was observed a handful of times. The chain joins TRBV7-6 to TRBJ2-1, with 10 bases lining up with TRBD2. V trimming: 6 bases; J trimming: 8 bases; junction bases outside the gene matches: 7. The CDR3 extends over 14 amino acids. Germline CDR1 and CDR2: SGHVS and FNYEAQ. Here the CDR3 DNA reads TGTGCCAGCAGGCGTGCTAGCGGGAGCGATGAGCAGTTCTTC. Its protein is CASRRASGSDEQFF.

This clone was found a few times. This chain uses TRBV5-4 with TRBJ2-1; no firm D call. Trimming stripped 4 bases from V and 0 bases from J, with 17 bases between. Germline CDR1 reads SGHNT; CDR2 reads YYREEE (reference sequence). The CDR3 consists of 17 residues. CDR3 DNA: TGTGCCAGCAGCCTAGGAGCGTCTTCAAGCTCCTACAATGAGCAGTTCTTC. Its translation: CASSLGASSSSYNEQFF.

This clone was found a few times. This sequence joins TRBV2 and TRBJ2-3, with 10 bases fitting TRBD2. Germline V gene lookup returns CDR1 SNHLY and CDR2 FYNNEI. The length of the CDR3 is 15 residues. Trimming at V came to 7 bases and at J to 7 bases, leaving 11 bases not matched to a gene. The CDR3 region is CASIISLAGANTQYF. The CDR3 DNA sequence: TGTGCCAGCATCATTAGTCTAGCGGGAGCTAATACGCAGTATTTT. Full variable domain (outside the CDR3, taken from reference TRBV2 and TRBJ2-3): EPEVTQTPSHQVTQMGQEVILRCVPISNHLYFYWYRQILGQKVEFLVSFYNNEISEKSEIFDDQFSVERPDGSNFTLKIRSTKLEDSAMYFCASIISLAGANTQYFGPGTRLTVL.

This clone was counted only a few times. The same CDR3 arises from other DNA sequences in this sample as well. The rearrangement links TRBV4-3 to TRBJ2-7; weak D call: TRBD1 (6 bases). The ends were cut back, 0 bases at V and 7 bases at J, with 10 bases in the middle. In germline, CDR1 is LGHNA, CDR2 YSLEER. The CDR3 covers 13 residues. CDR3 protein: CASSQDQGYEQYF. For the CDR3, the DNA is TGCGCCAGCAGCCAAGACCAGGGGTATGAGCAGTACTTC.

The CDR3 here is CASSRQANQPQHF. CDR3 bases: TGTGCCAGCAGTCGACAGGCTAATCAGCCCCAGCATTTT. The chain employs TRBV28 and TRBJ1-5; perhaps TRBD1 as D (6 bases). The germline V gene encodes CDR1 MDHEN and CDR2 SYDVKM. This CDR3 contains 13 residues. Trimming took off 5 bases at V and 4 bases at J, with 9 bases between the two ends.

This clone was picked up many times. V is TRBV4-3 and J is TRBJ2-4; D possibly matches TRBD1 or TRBD2 (5 bases each). The CDR3 covers 16 residues. V lost 0 bases and J 7 bases, leaving 16 bases between the germline ends. Germline CDR1 LGHNA, CDR2 YSLEER. The CDR3 protein is CASSQDVGLAGNIQYF. Written as DNA, the CDR3 is TGCGCCAGCAGCCAAGATGTGGGGCTAGCCGGGAACATTCAGTACTTC.

This clone turned up a few times. The V gene is TRBV5-1, the J gene TRBJ2-3; D is uncertain. V lost 1 base and J lost 4, with 10 bases in between. Germline CDR1 SGHRS, CDR2 YFSETQ. The CDR3 spans 14 residues. The CDR3 protein is CASSLSSIADTQYF. As DNA, the CDR3 is TGCGCCAGCAGCTTGAGTAGTATCGCAGATACGCAGTATTTT. Together with reference TRBV5-1 and TRBJ2-3, the CDR3 gives the full variable domain: KAGVTQTPRYLIKTRGQQVTLSCSPISGHRSVSWYQQTPGQGLQFLFEYFSETQRNKGNFPGRFSGRQFSNSRSEMNVSTLELGDSALYLCASSLSSIADTQYFGPGTRLTVL.

CDR3 sequence: CASTWGTGIRETQYF. The CDR3 nucleotides read TGTGCCAGCACTTGGGGGACAGGGATAAGGGAGACCCAGTACTTC. This chain links TRBV28 with TRBJ2-5; TRBD1 aligns across 9 bases. Germline CDR1 is MDHEN and CDR2 is SYDVKM. The trim removed 7 bases at V and 5 bases at J, leaving 11 bases unmatched. The CDR3 is made up of 15 amino acids.

The J gene is TRBJ1-5, the V gene TRBV7-2; D ambiguous. The CDR3 totals 14 residues. V was cut by 5 bases and J by 2 bases, with 10 bases left in between. The germline V gene has CDR1 SGHTA and CDR2 FQGNSA. CDR3 sequence reads: CASSLNGGNQPQHF. In nucleotides, the CDR3 is TGTGCCAGCAGCCTAAACGGGGGCAATCAGCCCCAGCATTTT.